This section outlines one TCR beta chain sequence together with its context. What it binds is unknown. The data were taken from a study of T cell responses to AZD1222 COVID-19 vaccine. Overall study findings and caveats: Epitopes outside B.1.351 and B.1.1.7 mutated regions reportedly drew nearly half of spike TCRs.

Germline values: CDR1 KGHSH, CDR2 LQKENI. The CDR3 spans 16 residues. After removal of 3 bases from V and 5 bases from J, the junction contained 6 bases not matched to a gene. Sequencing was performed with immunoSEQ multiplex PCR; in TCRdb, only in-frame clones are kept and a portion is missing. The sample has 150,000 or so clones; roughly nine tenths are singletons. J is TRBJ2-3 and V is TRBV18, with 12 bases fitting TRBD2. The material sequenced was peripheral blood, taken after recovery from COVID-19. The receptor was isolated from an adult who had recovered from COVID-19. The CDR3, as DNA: TGTGCCAGCTCACCGAAGACTAGCGGGGGCGGAGATACGCAGTATTTT. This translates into CASSPKTSGGGDTQYF.